The 27 T cell receptor beta chains given below trace back to one sample, sequenced in a study of blood T cell repertoires in COVID-19. Generated by immunoSEQ multiplex PCR, the TCRdb table keeps only in-frame clones and is missing some. Among roughly 54,000 clones listed, around nine tenths were seen once. The sequenced sample consisted of peripheral blood. The receptors derive from a woman aged 55-69 years with COVID-19, enrolled during active disease.

V is TRBV9 and J is TRBJ1-4; D gene uncertain. Germline V gene lookup returns CDR1 SGDLS and CDR2 YYNGEE. The CDR3 sequence is 15 residues long. V gave up 0 bases and J gave up 4 bases, with 10 bases separating them. CDR3: CASSVEGDYNEKLFF. In nucleotides, the CDR3 is TGTGCCAGCAGCGTAGAAGGAGATTATAATGAAAAACTGTTTTTT.

V is TRBV19 and J is TRBJ2-1; perhaps TRBD1 as D (5 bases). V was pared by 1 base and J by 6 bases, with 7 bases between. Germline V CDR1 and CDR2: LNHDA, SQIVND (reference sequence). The CDR3 is 13 residues long. The CDR3 nucleotides read TGTGCCAGTAGTATAGTGCAGGGCAATGAGCAGTTCTTC. Its translation is CASSIVQGNEQFF.

The genes are TRBV24-1 and TRBJ2-1; D possibly corresponds to TRBD1 (6 bases). The CDR3 length is 16 residues. CDR1 KGHDR and CDR2 SFDVKD come from the germline V gene. V was shortened by 3 bases and J by 9 bases, with 20 bases between the two germline ends. The CDR3 bases are TGTGCCACCAGTGATCCCCGGGACATCAAACGCGGTGAGCAGTTCTTC. Translated, it gives CATSDPRDIKRGEQFF.

The chain recombines TRBV5-1 with TRBJ2-4; TRBD1 aligns across 7 bases. This CDR3 contains 13 residues. V was clipped by 4 bases and J by 6 bases; unmatched bases: 4. The germline gives CDR1 SGHRS, CDR2 YFSETQ. The CDR3 protein is CASSPGQANIQYF. The CDR3 coding sequence is TGCGCCAGCAGCCCTGGACAGGCAAACATTCAGTACTTC.

This clone was counted between two and nine times. The V call is TRBV30, the J call TRBJ2-2, with 9 bases fitting TRBD2. CDR3 length: 16 amino acids. Germline loops: CDR1 GTSNPN, CDR2 SVGIG (reference sequence). Germline trimming cut 0 bases from V and 4 bases from J; bases unmatched to any gene: 6. CDR3 bases: TGTGCCTGGAGTGTAGTAGCGGGAGAGGGCACCGGGGAGCTGTTTTTT. As protein: CAWSVVAGEGTGELFF.

The chain uses TRBV4-2 and TRBJ1-3, with D tentatively TRBD1 (6 bases). V dropped 1 base and J dropped 0 bases, with 7 bases sitting between them. From germline, CDR1 is LGHNA and CDR2 YNFKEQ. This CDR3 contains 15 residues. The CDR3 here is CASSQVGGSGNTIYF. The CDR3 DNA is TGTGCCAGCAGCCAAGTAGGGGGCTCTGGAAACACCATATATTTT.

This chain connects TRBV27 to TRBJ2-1, with 8 bases that match TRBD2. The CDR3 totals 14 residues. CDR1 and CDR2 from the germline V gene are MNHEY and SMNVEV (reference sequence). Trimming at V came to 8 bases and at J to 3 bases, leaving 6 bases not matched to a gene. In nucleotides, the CDR3 is TGTGCCAGCGCAGTAGCGGGAATCTACAATGAGCAGTTCTTC. It specifies CASAVAGIYNEQFF.

J is TRBJ1-1 and V is TRBV4-1, with a possible D match to TRBD1 (6 bases). Germline V gene data show CDR1 as MGHRA and CDR2 as YSYEKL. This CDR3 has 17 residues. Trimming shortened V by 1 base and J by 0 bases, and 15 bases separated the two germline ends. The CDR3 sequence is CASSQAPHRAMNTEAFF. Written as DNA, the CDR3 is TGCGCCAGCAGCCAAGCTCCCCACAGGGCGATGAACACTGAAGCTTTCTTT.

J is TRBJ2-5 and V is TRBV5-4; D perhaps matches TRBD1 (5 bases). CDR1 is SGHNT, CDR2 YYREEE, per germline (reference sequence). V was clipped by 1 base and J by 0 bases, with 10 bases between them. The CDR3 spans 15 residues. In DNA form, the CDR3 reads TGTGCCAGCAGCTTGCAGGGCAGGTACCAAGAGACCCAGTACTTC. Encoded protein: CASSLQGRYQETQYF.

The chain links TRBV19 to TRBJ2-5; D is undetermined. CDR3 size: 14 residues. Between the trimmed V and J ends, which lost 5 bases and 0 bases, there was a span of 10 bases. Germline-derived CDR1 and CDR2 are LNHDA and SQIVND (reference sequence). The CDR3 spells CASSPRRHQETQYF. The CDR3 DNA reads TGTGCCAGTAGTCCGCGGAGACACCAAGAGACCCAGTACTTC. The full variable domain, in which reference TRBV19 and TRBJ2-5 provide the parts outside the CDR3, is DGGITQSPKYLFRKEGQNVTLSCEQNLNHDAMYWYRQDPGQGLRLIYYSQIVNDFQKGDIAEGYSVSREKKESFPLTVTSAQKNPTAFYLCASSPRRHQETQYFGPGTRLLVL.

This clone was observed a handful of times. The gene calls are TRBV3-1 (or the pseudogene TRBV3-2) and TRBJ1-2; 9 bases align to TRBD1. The germline V gene encodes CDR1 LGHDT and CDR2 YNNKEL (reference sequence). With V trimmed by 8 bases and J by 7 bases, 14 bases remained unmatched. CDR3 length: 15 residues. The CDR3 nucleotides are TGTGCCAGCGGACAACAGGGGGCGGGTCTCGGTGGCTACACCTTC. Encoded protein: CASGQQGAGLGGYTF.

The chain links TRBV6-5 to TRBJ1-2; the match to TRBD1 covers 9 bases. Germline V gene data show CDR1 as MNHEY and CDR2 as SVGAGI. The CDR3 runs to 14 residues. J gave up 7 bases and V 6 bases, and 9 bases lay outside the gene matches. The chain's CDR3 is CASRNRDRVVGYTF. CDR3 nucleotide sequence: TGTGCCAGCAGAAACCGGGACAGGGTAGTTGGCTACACCTTC.

V usage is TRBV19 and J usage is TRBJ1-5, with no clear D. The CDR3 length is 14 residues. The V end lost 3 bases, the J end lost 5 bases, and 11 bases lay between the germline ends. CDR1 and CDR2 (germline): LNHDA, SQIVND (reference sequence). CDR3 protein: CASSIFAEDQPQHF. The CDR3 DNA follows: TGTGCCAGTAGTATTTTTGCGGAGGATCAGCCCCAGCATTTT. Supplemented by reference TRBV19 and TRBJ1-5, the full variable domain reads DGGITQSPKYLFRKEGQNVTLSCEQNLNHDAMYWYRQDPGQGLRLIYYSQIVNDFQKGDIAEGYSVSREKKESFPLTVTSAQKNPTAFYLCASSIFAEDQPQHFGDGTRLSIL.

V gene TRBV19 combines with J gene TRBJ1-2; TRBD1 might be the D (6 bases). Trimming left V 5 bases short and J 4 bases short, with 11 bases between. The CDR3 runs 13 residues. Germline values: CDR1 LNHDA, CDR2 SQIVND (reference sequence). The CDR3, as DNA: TGTGCCAGTAGTGATACAGGGACCTATGGCTACACCTTC. Its translation is CASSDTGTYGYTF.

This chain links TRBV30 with TRBJ1-1, with 8 nucleotides matching TRBD1. This CDR3 region has 13 residues. V gave up 2 bases and J gave up 5 bases; unmatched junction bases: 4. CDR1 is GTSNPN, CDR2 SVGIG, per germline (reference sequence). In DNA form, the CDR3 reads TGTGCCTGGAGTCGGGACAGGACGACTGAAGCTTTCTTT. This gives the protein CAWSRDRTTEAFF. The complete variable domain, with remaining parts taken from reference TRBV30 and TRBJ1-1, reads SQTIHQWPATLVQPVGSPLSLECTVEGTSNPNLYWYRQAAGRGLQLLFYSVGIGQISSEVPQNLSASRPQDRQFILSSKKLLLSDSGFYLCAWSRDRTTEAFFGQGTRLTVV.

The rearrangement links TRBV5-1 to TRBJ2-1; TRBD1 aligns across 8 bases. Trimming took 5 bases from V and 8 from J; bases not matched to a gene: 9. CDR1 and CDR2 from the germline V gene are SGHRS and YFSETQ. The CDR3 sequence is 14 residues long. The CDR3 loop reads CASRPAGQAYEQFF. CDR3 in DNA: TGCGCCAGCAGACCTGCGGGACAGGCTTATGAGCAGTTCTTC.

This rearrangement joins TRBV5-8 to TRBJ2-5; 7 bases agree with TRBD1. The V gene's germline CDR1 is SGHTS and CDR2 YDEGEE. The trim removed 3 bases at V and 5 bases at J, leaving 13 bases unmatched. There are 16 residues in the CDR3. In DNA form, the CDR3 reads TGTGCCAGCAGCTGGTACAGGGGTATGTCCAGGGAGACCCAGTACTTC. Protein: CASSWYRGMSRETQYF. The full variable domain, rest sourced from reference TRBV5-8 and TRBJ2-5, is EAGVTQSPTHLIKTRGQQATLRCSPISGHTSVYWYQQALGLGLQFLLWYDEGEERNRGNFPPRFSGRQFPNYSSELNVNALELEDSALYLCASSWYRGMSRETQYFGPGTRLLVL.

The gene calls are TRBV27 and TRBJ1-6, with TRBD1 as a possible D gene (5 bases). Trimming left V 2 bases short and J 6 bases short, with 17 bases between. CDR1 is MNHEY and CDR2 is SMNVEV in the germline V gene (reference sequence). This CDR3 is built from 17 residues. The CDR3 sequence: CASSLPPPGRGNSPLHF. CDR3 sequence (DNA): TGTGCCAGCAGTTTACCCCCACCGGGGAGGGGTAATTCACCCCTCCACTTT.

V and J are TRBV3-1 (or the pseudogene TRBV3-2) and TRBJ2-1; 10 nucleotides align to TRBD2. CDR1 LGHDT and CDR2 YNNKEL come from the germline V gene (reference sequence). V was clipped by 4 bases and J by 9 bases; unmatched bases: 9. The length of the CDR3 is 15 residues. CDR3 residues: CASSRASGRPSEQFF. CDR3 nucleotides: TGTGCCAGCAGCCGGGCTAGCGGGAGACCCAGTGAGCAGTTCTTC.

This chain links TRBV11-2 with TRBJ1-1; 9 nucleotides align to TRBD1. The V segment lost 5 bases and the J segment 1 base; nucleotides outside the gene matches: 5. Germline loops: CDR1 SGHAT, CDR2 FQNNGV. CDR3 size: 15 residues. CDR3 in amino acids: CASSILQGANTEAFF. For the CDR3, the DNA is TGTGCCAGCAGCATCTTACAGGGGGCGAACACTGAAGCTTTCTTT.

The V and J genes are TRBV15 and TRBJ2-7, with 8 nucleotides matching TRBD2. Germline V CDR1 and CDR2: LNHNV, YYDKDF (reference sequence). J gave up 4 bases and V 1 base, and 9 bases lay outside the gene matches. The CDR3 is 16 residues long. The CDR3 loop reads CATSRGSGTRLYEQYF. In DNA, the CDR3 is TGTGCCACCAGCAGAGGTTCCGGGACTAGACTTTACGAGCAGTACTTC.

This sequence joins TRBV7-8 and TRBJ1-5, with 10 positions matching TRBD1. This CDR3 contains 15 residues. Germline CDR1 is SGHVS and CDR2 is FQNEAQ. Unmatched junction bases numbered 8, after V lost 5 bases and J lost 7 bases. CDR3 in DNA: TGTGCCAGCAGCCCCGGGACAGGGGCCCTCCAGCCCCAGCATTTT. Residues: CASSPGTGALQPQHF.

In regard to this clone: At one boundary the junction diverges from the germline segment, which might be a read error. V is TRBV15 and J is TRBJ1-5; a possible D gene is TRBD1 (6 bases). CDR1 LNHNV and CDR2 YYDKDF come from the germline V gene (reference sequence). The CDR3 loop spans 15 amino acids. The DNA of the CDR3 is TGTGCCACCAGCCGAGAGGGACACTACAATCAGCCCCAGCATTTT. Protein: CATSREGHYNQPQHF.

The chain is built from TRBV6-5 and TRBJ1-1; 9 bases align to TRBD1. Germline CDR1 reads MNHEY; CDR2 reads SVGAGI. This CDR3 is built from 15 residues. V shed 6 bases and J 5 bases; nucleotides not matched to a gene: 10. The CDR3 DNA is TGTGCCAGCAGAATTAAGGGACAGGGACGAACTGAAGCTTTCTTT. Amino acid sequence: CASRIKGQGRTEAFF.

The chain is built from TRBV2 and TRBJ2-7, with TRBD2 identical over 11 bases. V shed 6 bases, J shed 0 bases, and the junction held 7 bases outside the gene matches. In germline, CDR1 is SNHLY, CDR2 FYNNEI. The CDR3 sequence is 16 residues long. In DNA form, the CDR3 reads TGTGCCAGCAGCCACGGGACTAGCGGAAGCTCCTACGAGCAGTACTTC. Protein sequence: CASSHGTSGSSYEQYF.

This chain joins TRBV27 and TRBJ2-1, with TRBD1 matching over 8 bases. Germline values: CDR1 MNHEY, CDR2 SMNVEV (reference sequence). There are 14 residues in the CDR3. Trimming at V came to 10 bases and at J to 0 bases, leaving 5 bases not matched to a gene. DNA of the CDR3: TGTGCCAACCTCACAGGGGGCTCCTACAATGAGCAGTTCTTC. Its protein product is CANLTGGSYNEQFF.

The chain carries TRBV9 and TRBJ1-5; TRBD1 might be the D (5 bases). This CDR3 comprises 15 residues. Trimming shortened V by 0 bases and J by 2 bases, and 9 bases separated the two germline ends. Germline V lookup: CDR1 SGDLS, CDR2 YYNGEE. The CDR3, as DNA: TGTGCCAGCAGCGTAGGGGGGGATGGCAATCAGCCCCAGCATTTT. Residues: CASSVGGDGNQPQHF.